These 6 T cell receptor beta chains originate from one sample sequenced in a study of T cells in Graves' hyperthyroidism and ophthalmopathy. Amplification of TCR beta CDR3 regions used RNA as the template. HTBI primers drove first-round RT-PCR of the TCR CDR3. TCRdb called the multiplex PCR reads again in MiXCR, with one record for every CDR3 protein. The profile shows approximately 150,000 distinct CDR3 sequences, 9.4% of them singletons. Sequencing was done on a sample of blood. These TCRs come from a woman younger than 30 with Graves' hyperthyroidism that later progressed to Graves' ophthalmopathy.

This clonotype was counted only a few times. V gene TRBV4-2 combines with J gene TRBJ2-1; 8 positions agree with TRBD2. Per germline, CDR1 LGHNA and CDR2 YNFKEQ. CDR3 length: 16 residues. V lost 4 bases and J lost 7; bases outside the gene matches: 12. CDR3 in amino acids: CASSPMGLGVQNEQFF. The CDR3 DNA follows: TGTGCCAGCAGCCCCATGGGACTAGGGGTCCAAAATGAGCAGTTCTTC.

This clonotype was seen many times. The rearrangement links TRBV2 to TRBJ2-1; weak D call: TRBD1 (5 bases). The CDR3 has 15 amino acids. Deletions cut 4 bases from V and 0 bases from J, with 10 bases between. The germline V gene has CDR1 SNHLY and CDR2 FYNNEI. The CDR3 protein is CASSGGGSSYNEQFF. The CDR3 DNA reads as TGTGCCAGCAGTGGGGGCGGCAGCTCCTACAATGAGCAGTTCTTC.

The table lists this clonotype with many counts. V gene TRBV9 combines with J gene TRBJ1-2; D is unclear. Germline V gives CDR1 SGDLS, CDR2 YYNGEE. The CDR3 length is 15 residues. The V end was cut by 4 bases, the J end by 3 bases, with 16 bases between. DNA of the CDR3: TGTGCCAGCAGCCCCTTGTCTTCAGATTACTATGGCTACACCTTC. It codes for CASSPLSSDYYGYTF.

Points on this clonotype: One end of the junction fails to match germline, which may point to a read error. The DNA for the CDR3 is TGTGCCGGTAGTCGGGGAGAGACCCAGTACTTC. This sequence encodes CAGSRGETQYF. This chain links TRBV19 with TRBJ2-5, with D possibly TRBD2 on 5 matching bases. CDR1 and CDR2 from the germline V gene are LNHDA and SQIVND (reference sequence). CDR3 length: 11 residues.

V and J are TRBV3-1 and TRBJ1-2; D gene unclear. This CDR3 region has 15 residues. V lost 0 bases, J lost 7 bases, and 15 bases lay in between. From germline, CDR1 is LGHDT and CDR2 YNNKEL (reference sequence). CDR3 amino acids: CASSQDRRALGGYTF. Here the CDR3 DNA reads TGTGCCAGCAGCCAAGATCGGCGGGCCTTGGGTGGCTACACCTTC.

This chain links TRBV5-6 with TRBJ2-7; D possibly uses TRBD1 or TRBD2 (5 bases each). CDR1 SGHDT and CDR2 YYEEEE come from the germline V gene. V dropped 3 bases and J dropped 7 bases, with 8 bases sitting between them. This CDR3 comprises 11 residues. DNA for the CDR3: TGTGCCAGCAGCTACGAGGGGGAGCAGTACTTC. Residues: CASSYEGEQYF.